A selection of T cell receptor beta chains follows, all from one sample in a study of shared clonotypes between healthy human individuals. Produced via immunoSEQ multiplex PCR; TCRdb's table is partial and in-frame only. Seen here are around 600,000 clones, about 98% observed once, and the top ten hold less than 0.35%. Sequencing was carried out using naive CD8+ T cells sorted from blood. Receptors were obtained from a young man in good health. Each CDR3 is given with its conserved first and last residue. D genes are given only for firm matches. Clone size appears in some rows only: once, few, many, or a class for an expanded clone.

clone size | CDR3 length | J gene | V gene | D gene | CDR3 DNA | CDR3 protein
- | 19 | TRBJ2-7 | TRBV11-2 | TRBD1 | TGTGCCAGCAGAAGACCGGGACAGGGGTCCACCAAGTCAAGCTACGAGCAGTACTTC | CASRRPGQGSTKSSYEQYF
- | 13 | TRBJ2-2 | TRBV27 | - | TGTGCCAGCAGTTTATTTTCAGCCGGGGAGCTGTTTTTT | CASSLFSAGELFF
- | 14 | TRBJ1-5 | TRBV19 | - | TGTGCCAGTAGCCTACAGGATAGCAATCAGCCCCAGCATTTT | CASSLQDSNQPQHF
- | 15 | TRBJ2-7 | TRBV27 | - | TGTGCCAGCAGTTTAGTTGCGGGAACTTACTACGAGCAGTACTTC | CASSLVAGTYYEQYF
once | 16 | TRBJ1-2 | TRBV10-3 | TRBD1 | TGTGCCATCGGGACCGGGACAGGGGGCGCGGAGGGAGGCTACACCTTC | CAIGTGTGGAEGGYTF
- | 14 | TRBJ2-7 | TRBV4-3 | - | TGCGCCAGCAGCCAAACCGGGACGGCCTACGAGCAGTACTTC | CASSQTGTAYEQYF
- | 11 | TRBJ2-3 | TRBV20-1 | - | TGCAGTGCTATACTAGACGGTCTGCAGTATTTT | CSAILDGLQYF
once | 15 | TRBJ2-2 | TRBV29-1 | TRBD1 | TGCAGCGTTGAAGATGCCGGGACAGAGGACGGGGAGCTGTTTTTT | CSVEDAGTEDGELFF
- | 17 | TRBJ2-1 | TRBV13 | TRBD2 | TGTGCCAGCAGCCTTGGACTAGCGGGAGAAGACTACAATGAGCAGTTCTTC | CASSLGLAGEDYNEQFF
- | 14 | TRBJ2-1 | TRBV7-3 | - | TGTGCCAGCAGCTTACCGGGAGTGACGGGTGAGCAGTTCTTC | CASSLPGVTGEQFF
- | 14 | TRBJ2-7 | TRBV15 | - | TGTGCCACCAGCAGGTGGGGGCCCGCCGACGAGCAGTACTTC | CATSRWGPADEQYF
- | 15 | TRBJ2-1 | TRBV19 | - | TGTGCCAGTAGACGCCGGGGTAGCTCCTACAATGAGCAGTTCTTC | CASRRRGSSYNEQFF
- | 14 | TRBJ1-1 | TRBV27 | TRBD1 | TGTGCCAGCAGTCGTACAGGGGGCTCCACTGAAGCTTTCTTT | CASSRTGGSTEAFF
once | 16 | TRBJ2-5 | TRBV13 | TRBD2 | TGTGCCAGCAGTTCCTTTTTAGCGGGGTCCCGAGGGGCCCAGTACTTC | CASSSFLAGSRGAQYF
- | 12 | TRBJ2-3 | TRBV9 | - | TGTGCCAGCAGCGTGGGCACAGATACGCAGTATTTT | CASSVGTDTQYF
- | 18 | TRBJ2-2 | TRBV27 | TRBD1 | TGTGCCAGCAGTTTAATTGTCCGGGACAGGGAGTACACCGGGGAGCTGTTTTTT | CASSLIVRDREYTGELFF
- | 14 | TRBJ2-1 | TRBV28 | TRBD1 | TGTGCCAGCAGTCCGGCGACAGGGTACAATGAGCAGTTCTTC | CASSPATGYNEQFF
- | 14 | TRBJ1-1 | TRBV27 | - | TGTGCCAGCACCCGGACCGCGCTTAACACTGAAGCTTTCTTT | CASTRTALNTEAFF
- | 16 | TRBJ2-1 | TRBV9 | TRBD1 | TGTGCCAGCAGCGTATTCGGGACAGCGCCTCTCAATGAGCAGTTCTTC | CASSVFGTAPLNEQFF
once | 14 | TRBJ1-2 | TRBV6-6 | - | TGTGCCAGCAGTCTGGAGGACGGAACCTATGGCTACACCTTC | CASSLEDGTYGYTF
- | 17 | TRBJ2-7 | TRBV18 | - | TGTGCCAGCTCACCACCGCCCGGGCAAGAGAGCTCCTACGAGCAGTACTTC | CASSPPPGQESSYEQYF
- | 14 | TRBJ2-7 | TRBV7-8 | TRBD2 | TGTGCCAGCAGGGGATTAGCGGGGGACTACGAGCAGTACTTC | CASRGLAGDYEQYF
- | 15 | TRBJ2-7 | TRBV13 | - | TGTGCCAGCAGCTACAGGGCAGAGAGCTCCTACGAGCAGTACTTC | CASSYRAESSYEQYF
- | 14 | TRBJ2-7 | TRBV5-4 | TRBD1 | TGTGCCAGCAGCGGGGACAGGGGTGGCTACGAGCAGTACTTC | CASSGDRGGYEQYF
once | 15 | TRBJ1-1 | TRBV28 | - | TGTGCCAGCAGTTTAGGGGCCAGGATGAACACTGAAGCTTTCTTT | CASSLGARMNTEAFF
- | 15 | TRBJ1-2 | TRBV6-6 | - | TGTGCCAGCAGTTACGGCATACAGGCTAACTATGGCTACACCTTC | CASSYGIQANYGYTF
- | 12 | TRBJ1-1 | TRBV6-5 | - | TGTGCCAGCACTCCAGGGAACACTGAAGCTTTCTTT | CASTPGNTEAFF
- | 15 | TRBJ2-1 | TRBV6-5 | TRBD1 | TGTGCCAGCAGTTACTTAGGGGGCGCGAACAATGAGCAGTTCTTC | CASSYLGGANNEQFF
- | 14 | TRBJ2-7 | TRBV27 | TRBD1 | TGTGCCAGCAGCCGAGGACAGGGGGCCTACGAGCAGTACTTC | CASSRGQGAYEQYF
- | 16 | TRBJ1-2 | TRBV9 | - | TGTGCCAGCAGCGTAGAGGGGAACGGGGTGAGCTATGGCTACACCTTC | CASSVEGNGVSYGYTF
- | 14 | TRBJ1-4 | TRBV4-1 | TRBD1 | TGCGCCAGCAGCCAAGAGGACAGGGGTGAAAAACTGTTTTTT | CASSQEDRGEKLFF
once | 14 | TRBJ2-7 | TRBV28 | TRBD2 | TGTGCCAGCAGTTCGGACGGGAGGGCCTACGAGCAGTACTTC | CASSSDGRAYEQYF
- | 16 | TRBJ2-7 | TRBV9 | TRBD1 | TGTGCCAGCAGCGGCGCCTGGGACAGACTTCCCGGGGAGCAGTACTTC | CASSGAWDRLPGEQYF
- | 19 | TRBJ2-1 | TRBV12-2 | - | TGTGCAAGTCGCTTAGCCCAGGACACCGGGACTAGTAGGCCCAATGAGCAGTTCTTC | CASRLAQDTGTSRPNEQFF
- | 16 | TRBJ2-1 | TRBV7-6 | TRBD2 | TGTGCCAGCAGCTCCGTTGGCGGGAGAGCCTACAATGAGCAGTTCTTC | CASSSVGGRAYNEQFF